This T cell receptor beta chain was profiled in a study of T cell clonality in common variable immunodeficiency. This clone was observed at least ten times. The CDR3 extends 3 residues past the end of the read, so its final part is completed from the germline J gene. Only in-frame clones appear in the TCRdb table, and some are missing; sequencing was by immunoSEQ multiplex PCR. The specimen has over 40,000 clones, none found just once. V was shortened by 0 bases and J by 3 bases, with 8 bases between the two germline ends. CDR1 and CDR2 (germline): DFQATT, SNEGSKA (reference sequence). The CDR3 extends over 13 amino acids.

V usage is TRBV20-1 and J usage is TRBJ2-5; D is unclear. The sequenced material came from peripheral blood mononuclear cells. The receptor was derived from a person aged 18-69 years in good health. The DNA read from the CDR3 is TGCAGTGCTAGAGATATAATAAAAGAGACC. Amino acid sequence: CSARDIIKET. The full CDR3 protein is CSARDIIKETQYF.